This T cell receptor (beta chain) was identified during a study of response to subunit inactivated influenza vaccine. Overall study results and limits: New T cells are recruited in small numbers by each seasonal influenza vaccination, according to the authors' suggestion.

Between the trimmed V and J ends, which lost 1 base and 4 bases, there was a span of 13 bases. The CDR3 length is 14 residues. Germline-derived CDR1 and CDR2 are DFQATT and SNEGSKA (reference sequence). Comment on this clonotype: What it binds is not known.

MiXCR was run by TCRdb on the RT-PCR reads, yielding one entry per CDR3 protein. The sample lists approximately 680,000 distinct CDR3 sequences, around a sixth occurring once. The chain couples TRBV20-1 to TRBJ1-1, with D maybe TRBD1 (6 bases). Source: PBMCs from blood, taken approximately 13 days after vaccination. The sequence came from a man between 45 and 60 years old who received an inactivated influenza vaccine. DNA of the CDR3: TGCAGTGCTAGAGCCCACGGGGGGGCCACTGAAGCTTTCTTT. It is translated as CSARAHGGATEAFF.